These T cell receptor beta chains were read from a single sample in a study of Graves' ophthalmopathy and Graves' hyperthyroidism. TCRdb reanalysed the multiplex PCR reads using MiXCR and keeps one entry per CDR3 protein. The sample lists around 1,200,000 distinct CDR3 sequences, about 38% occurring once. The sample taken for sequencing was peripheral blood or thyroid tissue (not recorded which). These receptor sequences come from an adult man with Graves' hyperthyroidism. Each CDR3 is given with its conserved first and last residue. A D gene is named only where the DNA matches it firmly. The size of a clone is reported for some rows only, either as once, few or many, or as a class for expanded clones.

J gene,V gene,clone size,D gene,CDR3 length,CDR3 protein,CDR3 DNA
TRBJ1-3,TRBV7-2,many,-,12,CASAQGRNTIYF,TGTGCCAGCGCACAGGGCCGAAACACCATATATTTT
TRBJ1-4,TRBV7-4,-,-,15,CASSLGSAGDEKLFF,TGTGCCAGCAGCTTAGGTAGTGCGGGGGATGAAAAACTGTTTTTT
TRBJ2-7,TRBV24-1,many,-,10,CATWVYEQYF,TGTGCCACCTGGGTTTACGAGCAGTACTTC
TRBJ1-3,TRBV29-1,many,TRBD1,15,CSAKRTGVPGNTIYF,TGCAGCGCAAAAAGGACAGGAGTCCCTGGAAACACCATATATTTT
TRBJ2-5,TRBV20-1,many,TRBD1,12,CSPGQTKETQYF,TGCAGTCCGGGACAGACGAAAGAGACCCAGTACTTC
TRBJ2-7,TRBV29-1,-,TRBD1,13,CSVVRQGAQEQYF,TGCAGCGTTGTAAGACAGGGGGCACAAGAGCAGTACTTC
TRBJ2-5,TRBV10-2,-,-,14,CASSSHGHNQPQYF,TGTGCCAGCAGTTCTCACGGGCACAATCAGCCCCAGTACTTC
TRBJ2-7,TRBV7-2,once,-,14,CASSPPVRVYEQYF,TGTGCCAGCTCACCACCCGTGCGGGTCTACGAGCAGTACTTC
TRBJ1-5,TRBV19,-,-,16,CASSMTGTDSNQPQHF,TGTGCCAGTAGTATGACCGGGACGGATAGCAATCAGCCCCAGCATTTT
TRBJ1-3,TRBV12-3/TRBV12-4,few,TRBD1,15,CASSRRQGAGNTIYF,TGTGCCAGCAGCCGCAGACAGGGCGCTGGAAACACCATATATTTT
TRBJ1-2,TRBV12-3/TRBV12-4,many,-,12,CASTLGGHGYTF,TGTGCCAGCACCTTGGGGGGGCACGGCTACACCTTC
TRBJ1-1,TRBV7-9,-,TRBD1,20,CASRLMFLLGQGKADTEAFF,TGTGCCAGCAGACTTATGTTCCTCCTCGGACAGGGGAAAGCAGACACTGAAGCTTTCTTT
TRBJ1-6,TRBV7-2,few,-,16,CASSPPGKGVDSPLHF,TGTGCCAGCAGCCCACCGGGAAAGGGCGTTGATTCACCCCTCCACTTT
TRBJ2-6,TRBV29-1,-,-,12,CSVDLGSDVLTF,TGCAGCGTTGACCTCGGGTCCGACGTCCTGACTTTC
TRBJ2-3,TRBV5-4,-,-,16,CASSLPSEADTDTQYF,TGTGCCAGCAGCTTGCCGTCGGAAGCCGATACAGATACGCAGTATTTT
TRBJ2-6,TRBV20-1,many,-,15,CSARKGHSGANVLTF,TGCAGTGCTAGAAAGGGCCACTCTGGGGCCAACGTCCTGACTTTC
TRBJ1-2,TRBV5-1,-,-,14,CASSGTSGARGYTF,TGCGCCAGCAGCGGGACTAGCGGGGCAAGAGGCTACACCTTC
TRBJ1-1,TRBV30,-,-,11,CAWNEKGQAFF,TGTGCCTGGAATGAGAAGGGGCAAGCTTTCTTT
TRBJ2-7,TRBV5-6,many,-,14,CASSLAQGYWEQYF,TGTGCCAGCAGCTTGGCACAGGGCTACTGGGAGCAGTACTTC
TRBJ1-4,TRBV2,-,-,14,CASRQPTGTEKLFF,TGTGCCAGCAGACAACCCACAGGGACGGAAAAACTGTTTTTT
TRBJ1-2,TRBV6-2/TRBV6-3,-,-,15,CASNTWRGKNYGYTF,TGTGCCAGCAACACGTGGAGGGGGAAAAACTATGGCTACACCTTC
TRBJ2-7,TRBV30,-,-,12,CAFSGQDYEQYF,TGTGCCTTCTCGGGTCAAGACTACGAGCAGTACTTC
TRBJ2-2,TRBV19,-,-,16,CASSIRTGRDTGELFF,TGTGCCAGTAGTATTCGGACAGGGAGGGACACCGGGGAGCTGTTTTTT
TRBJ2-7,TRBV9,many,-,14,CASSVGGAGYEQYF,TGTGCCAGCAGCGTGGGGGGGGCTGGCTACGAGCAGTACTTC
TRBJ2-7,TRBV27,few,-,14,CASSLSAYTYEQYF,TGTGCCAGCAGTTTATCCGCCTATACCTACGAGCAGTACTTC
TRBJ1-3,TRBV6-1,many,-,13,CASVGQQGNTIYF,TGTGCCAGCGTCGGACAGCAAGGAAACACCATATATTTT
TRBJ1-6,TRBV28,-,-,15,CASSLFRTRDSPLHF,TGTGCCAGCAGTCTATTTAGGACACGAGATTCACCCCTCCACTTT
TRBJ1-4,TRBV7-2,-,TRBD1,14,CASKRQGLNEKLFF,TGTGCCAGCAAAAGACAGGGACTTAATGAAAAACTGTTTTTT
TRBJ1-3,TRBV5-6,few,-,15,CASSLVRHSGNTIYF,TGTGCCAGCAGCTTGGTCAGACACTCTGGAAACACCATATATTTT
TRBJ2-7,TRBV7-7,-,TRBD2,16,CASSPDWTSGGTEQYF,TGTGCCAGCAGCCCAGACTGGACTAGCGGGGGCACCGAGCAGTACTTC
TRBJ1-2,TRBV12-3/TRBV12-4,few,TRBD1,15,CATTFTGGVYYGYTF,TGTGCCACCACGTTTACAGGGGGCGTATACTATGGCTACACCTTC
TRBJ2-5,TRBV2,many,-,12,CASRRDAETQYF,TGTGCCAGCAGGAGGGACGCGGAGACCCAGTACTTC
TRBJ2-7,TRBV6-2/TRBV6-3,-,-,11,CASTRLGEQYF,TGTGCCAGCACCAGACTGGGCGAGCAGTACTTC
TRBJ1-1,TRBV19,many,-,15,CASSDRQKGGTEAFF,TGTGCCAGTAGTGACCGACAGAAGGGGGGCACTGAAGCTTTCTTT
TRBJ2-5,TRBV3-1,few,-,15,CASSQGPGAGETQYF,TGTGCCAGCAGCCAGGGACCTGGTGCGGGAGAGACCCAGTACTTC
TRBJ1-1,TRBV12-3/TRBV12-4,many,-,13,CASSLYRVAEAFF,TGTGCCAGCAGTTTATACAGGGTGGCTGAAGCTTTCTTT
TRBJ2-7,TRBV20-1,few,-,11,CSAGKVHEQYF,TGCAGTGCTGGGAAGGTCCACGAGCAGTACTTC
TRBJ2-2,TRBV7-2,once,-,18,CASSTRSFGAFGTGELFF,TGTGCCAGCAGCACCCGGAGCTTTGGAGCCTTCGGCACCGGGGAGCTGTTTTTT
TRBJ2-2,TRBV13,-,TRBD1,15,CASIRWTGYTGELFF,TGTGCCAGCATTAGGTGGACAGGGTACACCGGGGAGCTGTTTTTT
TRBJ1-1,TRBV6-6,many,-,13,CASRQWEDTEAFF,TGTGCCAGCAGGCAGTGGGAAGACACTGAAGCTTTCTTT
TRBJ1-5,TRBV10-3,-,-,15,CASSPKGYSNQPQHF,TGTGCCAGCAGCCCGAAAGGCTATAGCAATCAGCCCCAGCATTTT